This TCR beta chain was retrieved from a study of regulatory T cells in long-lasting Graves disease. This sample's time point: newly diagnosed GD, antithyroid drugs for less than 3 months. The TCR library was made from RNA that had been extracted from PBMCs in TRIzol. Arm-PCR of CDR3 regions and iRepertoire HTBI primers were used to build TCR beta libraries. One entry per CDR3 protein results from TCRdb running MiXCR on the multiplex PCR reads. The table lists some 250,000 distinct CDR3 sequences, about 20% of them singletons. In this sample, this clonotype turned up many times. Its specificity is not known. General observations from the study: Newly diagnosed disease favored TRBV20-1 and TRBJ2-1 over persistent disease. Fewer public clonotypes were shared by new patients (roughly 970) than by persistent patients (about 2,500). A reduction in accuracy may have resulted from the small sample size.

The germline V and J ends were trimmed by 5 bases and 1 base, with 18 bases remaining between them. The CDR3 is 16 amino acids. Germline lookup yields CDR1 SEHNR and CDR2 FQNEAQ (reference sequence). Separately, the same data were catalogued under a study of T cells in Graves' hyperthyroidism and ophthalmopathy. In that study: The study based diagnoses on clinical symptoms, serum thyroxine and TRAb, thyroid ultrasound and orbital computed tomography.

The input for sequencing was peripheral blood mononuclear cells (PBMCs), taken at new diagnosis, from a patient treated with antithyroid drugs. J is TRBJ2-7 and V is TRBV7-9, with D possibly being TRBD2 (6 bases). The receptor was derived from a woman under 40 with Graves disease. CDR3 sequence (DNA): TGTGCCAGCAGCGCGTGGCCGGGCGGGGAGTCCTACGAGCAGTACTTC. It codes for CASSAWPGGESYEQYF.